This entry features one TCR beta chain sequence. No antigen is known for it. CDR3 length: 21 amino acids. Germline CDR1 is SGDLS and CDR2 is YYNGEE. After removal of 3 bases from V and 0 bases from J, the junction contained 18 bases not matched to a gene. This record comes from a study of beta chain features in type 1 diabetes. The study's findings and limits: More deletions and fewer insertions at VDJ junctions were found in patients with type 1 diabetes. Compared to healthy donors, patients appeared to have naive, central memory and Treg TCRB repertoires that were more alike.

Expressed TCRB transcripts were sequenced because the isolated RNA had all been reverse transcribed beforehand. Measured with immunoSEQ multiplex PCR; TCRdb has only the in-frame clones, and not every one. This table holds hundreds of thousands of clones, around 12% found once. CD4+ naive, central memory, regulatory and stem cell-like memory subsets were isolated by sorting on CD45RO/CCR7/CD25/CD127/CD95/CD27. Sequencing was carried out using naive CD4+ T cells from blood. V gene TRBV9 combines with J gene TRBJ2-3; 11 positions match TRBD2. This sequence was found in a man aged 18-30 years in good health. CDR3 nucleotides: TGTGCCAGCAGCGCACCCAAGCCTACTAGCGGGGGAACGATTAGCACAGATACGCAGTATTTT. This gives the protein CASSAPKPTSGGTISTDTQYF. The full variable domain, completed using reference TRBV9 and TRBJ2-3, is DSGVTQTPKHLITATGQRVTLRCSPRSGDLSVYWYQQSLDQGLQFLIQYYNGEERAKGNILERFSAQQFPDLHSELNLSSLELGDSALYFCASSAPKPTSGGTISTDTQYFGPGTRLTVL.